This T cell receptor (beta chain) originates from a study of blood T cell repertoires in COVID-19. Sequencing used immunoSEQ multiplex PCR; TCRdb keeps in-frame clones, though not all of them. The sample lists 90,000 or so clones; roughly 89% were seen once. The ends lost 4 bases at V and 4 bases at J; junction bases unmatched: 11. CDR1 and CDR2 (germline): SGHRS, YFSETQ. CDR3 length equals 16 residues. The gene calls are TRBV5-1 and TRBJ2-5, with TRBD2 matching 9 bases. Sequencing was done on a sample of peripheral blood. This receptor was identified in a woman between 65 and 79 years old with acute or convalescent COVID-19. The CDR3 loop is CASSRADVGLAETQYF. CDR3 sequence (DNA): TGCGCCAGCAGCCGAGCAGATGTGGGACTAGCAGAGACCCAGTACTTC.